These 31 T cell receptor beta chains share one sample of origin, sequenced in a study of radiotherapy plus CTLA-4 blockade in lung cancer. TCRdb keeps only in-frame clones here, not all; method: immunoSEQ multiplex PCR. The sample lists approximately 80,000 clones, nearly 75% occurring once. The material was peripheral blood, obtained from a patient treated with radiotherapy plus ipilimumab. All receptors derive from a human donor with non-small cell lung cancer whose response to radiotherapy plus ipilimumab could not be evaluated.

J is TRBJ2-1 and V is TRBV7-2; 12 bases map to TRBD2. The CDR3 is made up of 16 amino acids. Unmatched junction bases numbered 5, after V lost 2 bases and J lost 6 bases. Germline V lookup: CDR1 SGHTA, CDR2 FQGNSA. DNA for the CDR3: TGTGCCAGCAGCTTACCGCTAGCGGGGGGGATCAATGAGCAGTTCTTC. Translating it yields CASSLPLAGGINEQFF.

Here the CDR3 reads CASSLAITTGADGYTF. The CDR3 DNA is TGTGCCAGCAGCTTAGCTATTACGACAGGGGCTGATGGCTACACCTTC. This chain uses TRBV7-2 with TRBJ1-2; 8 nucleotides agree with TRBD1. With 0 bases clipped from V and 6 bases from J, the junction kept 9 bases outside the gene matches. This CDR3 comprises 16 residues. Germline CDR1 reads SGHTA; CDR2 reads FQGNSA.

The genes are TRBV7-2 and TRBJ1-6, with D possibly being TRBD1 (5 bases). The germline V gene has CDR1 SGHTA and CDR2 FQGNSA. Trimming cost V 1 base and J 14 bases, with 21 bases left between them. The CDR3 contains 16 residues. CDR3 DNA: TGTGCCAGCAGCTTAGAAGGACACGGCCCGGTAAAATCCCTCCACTTT. It codes for CASSLEGHGPVKSLHF.

This clone was recorded at least ten times. This chain uses TRBV21-1 with TRBJ1-3; the D call TRBD1 from the table was never checked on the DNA. TRBV21-1 is recorded as a pseudogene. The CDR3 has 15 residues. The CDR3 nucleotides read TGTGCCAGCAGACCCCCAGGGAACTCTGGAAACACCATATATTTT. Amino acids: CASRPPGNSGNTIYF.

This clone has a handful of counts. CDR3: CASSPGQGSTGELFF. CDR3 bases: TGTGCCAGCTCACCCGGACAGGGGAGCACCGGGGAGCTGTTTTTT. The rearrangement uses TRBV18 and TRBJ2-2, with 9 bases that match TRBD1. Germline lookup yields CDR1 KGHSH and CDR2 LQKENI. This CDR3 has 15 amino acids. The V segment lost 3 bases and the J segment 4 bases; nucleotides outside the gene matches: 3.

This clone was found once. The rearrangement links TRBV2 to TRBJ1-4, with a possible D match to TRBD1 (6 bases). The length of the CDR3 is 14 residues. V was cut by 3 bases and J by 4 bases, with 9 bases left in between. The germline CDR1 and CDR2 sequences are SNHLY and FYNNEI. DNA for the CDR3: TGTGCCAGCAGTGACGGGACAAGTAATGAAAAACTGTTTTTT. Translation gives CASSDGTSNEKLFF.

This clone was counted once. The rearrangement joins TRBV15 to TRBJ2-7, with TRBD2 matching 14 bases. This CDR3 has 19 amino acids. J lost 1 base, V lost 2 bases, and 10 bases had no gene match. Germline V gene sequence: CDR1 LNHNV, CDR2 YYDKDF (reference sequence). CDR3 nucleotides: TGTGCCACCAGCAGACTAATTACCGGGACTAGCGGGAGATCCTACGAGCAGTACTTC. Translating it yields CATSRLITGTSGRSYEQYF.

This clone was recorded a few times. The chain uses TRBV5-8 and TRBJ2-5, with 7 bases matching TRBD1. Germline assignment: CDR1 SGHTS and CDR2 YDEGEE. The junction had 6 bases not matched to a gene; V was cut back by 3 bases and J by 4 bases. This CDR3 is 14 amino acids long. As DNA, the CDR3 is TGTGCCAGCAGCTCCTGGACAGGTCGAGAGACCCAGTACTTC. As protein: CASSSWTGRETQYF. Full variable domain (missing parts from reference TRBV5-8 and TRBJ2-5): EAGVTQSPTHLIKTRGQQATLRCSPISGHTSVYWYQQALGLGLQFLLWYDEGEERNRGNFPPRFSGRQFPNYSSELNVNALELEDSALYLCASSSWTGRETQYFGPGTRLLVL.

CDR3 loop: CASSYSITGDTEAFF. The CDR3 DNA follows: TGTGCCAGCAGTTACTCGATAACAGGGGACACTGAAGCTTTCTTT. The genes are TRBV6-5 and TRBJ1-1, with 7 bases identical to TRBD1. The CDR3 length is 15 residues. J lost 3 bases, V lost 0 bases, and 4 bases had no gene match. CDR1 is MNHEY, CDR2 SVGAGI, per germline.

The chain carries TRBV7-9 and TRBJ2-1; 11 bases agree with TRBD2. Trimming removed 5 bases from V and 10 bases from J; junction bases left unmatched: 7. The CDR3 loop spans 14 amino acids. Germline V gene lookup returns CDR1 SEHNR and CDR2 FQNEAQ (reference sequence). The CDR3 loop is CASSPGLADDEQFF. The DNA for the CDR3 is TGTGCCAGCAGCCCGGGACTAGCGGATGACGAGCAGTTCTTC. The complete variable domain, with remaining parts taken from reference TRBV7-9 and TRBJ2-1, reads DTGVSQNPRHKITKRGQNVTFRCDPISEHNRLYWYRQTLGQGPEFLTYFQNEAQLEKSRLLSDRFSAERPKGSFSTLEIQRTEQGDSAMYLCASSPGLADDEQFFGPGTRLTVL.

This sequence joins TRBV5-1 and TRBJ1-1, with D possibly being TRBD1 (6 bases). V shed 5 bases and J shed 4 bases, with 9 bases lying between them. Germline values: CDR1 SGHRS, CDR2 YFSETQ. CDR3 length: 12 residues. The CDR3 nucleotides read TGCGCCAGCAGGAGGGGGTCCACTGAAGCTTTCTTT. It yields the protein CASRRGSTEAFF.

The chain uses TRBV19 and TRBJ1-2; 9 nucleotides align to TRBD1. V lost 4 bases, J lost 2 bases, and 8 bases stayed unmatched. This CDR3 is 16 amino acids long. Germline V lookup: CDR1 LNHDA, CDR2 SQIVND (reference sequence). CDR3 sequence: CASSKPVGQGNYGYTF. In nucleotides, the CDR3 is TGTGCCAGTAGTAAGCCGGTGGGACAGGGCAACTATGGCTACACCTTC.

The gene calls are TRBV6-1 and TRBJ1-4, with D perhaps matching TRBD1 (5 bases). The CDR3 loop spans 13 amino acids. V lost 6 bases and J 8 bases, leaving 13 bases between the germline ends. CDR1 and CDR2 (germline): MNHNS, SASEGT. CDR3 region: CASRGPGVEKLFF. Here the CDR3 DNA reads TGTGCCAGCAGGGGCCCGGGGGTCGAAAAACTGTTTTTT.

The chain couples TRBV18 to TRBJ2-1, with a weak D call TRBD2 (6 bases). CDR3 length: 12 residues. V was pared by 4 bases and J by 7 bases, with 8 bases between. The germline gives CDR1 KGHSH, CDR2 LQKENI. CDR3 coding DNA: TGTGCCAGCTCACAGACTAGGAATGAGCAGTTCTTC. Protein product: CASSQTRNEQFF. Based on the CDR3 plus reference TRBV18 and TRBJ2-1, the full variable domain is NAGVMQNPRHLVRRRGQEARLRCSPMKGHSHVYWYRQLPEEGLKFMVYLQKENIIDESGMPKERFSAEFPKEGPSILRIQQVVRGDSAAYFCASSQTRNEQFFGPGTRLTVL.

The chain carries TRBV11-2 and TRBJ1-5, with unresolved D. There are 13 residues in the CDR3. Germline-derived CDR1 and CDR2 are SGHAT and FQNNGV. Trimming removed 5 bases from V and 7 bases from J, with 12 bases in between. CDR3 DNA: TGTGCCAGCAGCCGACAAAGAGGGCAGCCCCAGCATTTT. Its translation: CASSRQRGQPQHF.

This chain's CDR3 is CASSLRRAYEQYF. CDR3 DNA: TGCGCCAGCAGCTTGAGGAGGGCCTACGAGCAGTACTTC. J is TRBJ2-7 and V is TRBV5-1, with D maybe TRBD2 (6 bases). V was cut by 1 base and J by 2 bases, with 7 bases left in between. The germline gives CDR1 SGHRS, CDR2 YFSETQ. The CDR3 is 13 residues long. Full variable domain (outside the CDR3, taken from reference TRBV5-1 and TRBJ2-7): KAGVTQTPRYLIKTRGQQVTLSCSPISGHRSVSWYQQTPGQGLQFLFEYFSETQRNKGNFPGRFSGRQFSNSRSEMNVSTLELGDSALYLCASSLRRAYEQYFGPGTRLTVT.

This clone was observed once. The chain links TRBV7-9 to TRBJ1-1; 7 bases agree with TRBD1. Trimming took 7 bases from V and 5 from J; bases not matched to a gene: 7. CDR1 is SEHNR, CDR2 FQNEAQ, per germline (reference sequence). The CDR3 runs 13 residues. The CDR3 is CASTQGVWTEAFF. As DNA, the CDR3 is TGTGCCAGCACTCAGGGGGTTTGGACTGAAGCTTTCTTT.

The rearrangement uses TRBV9 and TRBJ2-3; 11 bases line up with TRBD2. This CDR3 has 15 amino acids. The V gene's germline CDR1 is SGDLS and CDR2 YYNGEE. With V trimmed by 4 bases and J by 2 bases, 3 bases remained unmatched. The CDR3 spells CASSPTSGVTDTQYF. DNA for the CDR3: TGTGCCAGCAGCCCGACTAGCGGGGTCACAGATACGCAGTATTTT.

This clone was seen just once. V usage is TRBV9 and J usage is TRBJ2-3; 13 bases are shared with TRBD2. This CDR3 is built from 15 residues. The germline V gene encodes CDR1 SGDLS and CDR2 YYNGEE. V lost 4 bases, J lost 4 bases, and 3 bases stayed unmatched. This CDR3 reads CASSRLAGGSDTQYF. CDR3 nucleotide sequence: TGTGCCAGCAGCCGACTAGCGGGAGGATCAGATACGCAGTATTTT. Based on the CDR3 plus reference TRBV9 and TRBJ2-3, the full variable domain is DSGVTQTPKHLITATGQRVTLRCSPRSGDLSVYWYQQSLDQGLQFLIQYYNGEERAKGNILERFSAQQFPDLHSELNLSSLELGDSALYFCASSRLAGGSDTQYFGPGTRLTVL.

The chain has TRBV5-1 and TRBJ1-2; possibly TRBD1 for D (5 bases). V lost 4 bases and J lost 6, with 16 bases in between. Germline CDR1 and CDR2: SGHRS and YFSETQ. This CDR3 has 14 residues. The CDR3 DNA reads as TGCGCCAGCAGCCCCCCCCGGCAGGGCAATGGCTACACCTTC. Amino acids: CASSPPRQGNGYTF. Full variable domain (remainder filled in from reference TRBV5-1 and TRBJ1-2): KAGVTQTPRYLIKTRGQQVTLSCSPISGHRSVSWYQQTPGQGLQFLFEYFSETQRNKGNFPGRFSGRQFSNSRSEMNVSTLELGDSALYLCASSPPRQGNGYTFGSGTRLTVV.

The chain links TRBV4-1 to TRBJ1-2; 7 bases match TRBD1. Germline assignment: CDR1 MGHRA and CDR2 YSYEKL. V dropped 3 bases and J dropped 3; count of bases not matched to a gene: 1. The CDR3 sequence is 13 residues long. Here the CDR3 reads CASSHGTDYGYTF. As DNA, the CDR3 is TGCGCCAGCAGCCACGGGACAGACTATGGCTACACCTTC.

V and J are TRBV14 and TRBJ2-5; 10 positions agree with TRBD2. The trim removed 1 base at V and 4 bases at J, leaving 6 bases unmatched. The CDR3 runs to 16 residues. Germline assignment: CDR1 SGHDN and CDR2 FVKESK. The CDR3 is CASSQVLLAGRETQYF. The CDR3 coding sequence is TGTGCCAGCAGCCAAGTGCTACTAGCGGGGAGAGAGACCCAGTACTTC.

V and J are TRBV28 and TRBJ1-2; TRBD1 is a possible D gene (6 bases). The CDR3 is made up of 13 amino acids. Germline V gene data show CDR1 as MDHEN and CDR2 as SYDVKM. V lost 4 bases and J 4 bases, leaving 10 bases between the germline ends. The CDR3 spells CASSSGQRYGYTF. CDR3 nucleotide sequence: TGTGCCAGCAGTTCTGGACAGCGCTATGGCTACACCTTC.

The rearrangement uses TRBV5-6 and TRBJ2-6; a possible D gene is TRBD1 (6 bases). Germline CDR1 reads SGHDT; CDR2 reads YYEEEE. Trimming shortened V by 2 bases and J by 5 bases, and 14 bases separated the two germline ends. This CDR3 is built from 16 residues. CDR3 nucleotides: TGTGCCAGCAGCTTTCCAGGGGTCCTGAGGGCCAACGTCCTGACTTTC. This gives the protein CASSFPGVLRANVLTF.

The sample holds one count of this clone. The chain employs TRBV27 and TRBJ1-1; 7 positions agree with TRBD1. The CDR3 is 13 amino acids. V shed 5 bases and J 1 base; nucleotides not matched to a gene: 1. Germline-derived CDR1 and CDR2 are MNHEY and SMNVEV (reference sequence). CDR3 nucleotide sequence: TGTGCCAGCAGTAGACAGGGGAACACTGAAGCTTTCTTT. Its protein is CASSRQGNTEAFF.

The chain uses TRBV2 and TRBJ1-4, with 7 positions matching TRBD1. The V segment lost 7 bases and the J segment 2 bases; nucleotides outside the gene matches: 10. The CDR3 spans 16 residues. Germline V lookup: CDR1 SNHLY, CDR2 FYNNEI. The CDR3 DNA reads as TGTGCCAGCACTGATCGAGGGGGCGAGACTAATGAAAAACTGTTTTTT. Translated: CASTDRGGETNEKLFF.

This chain joins TRBV5-4 and TRBJ1-3; TRBD1 matches 8 bases. After removal of 4 bases from V and 0 bases from J, the junction contained 6 bases not matched to a gene. The CDR3 has 16 amino acids. Germline V gives CDR1 SGHNT, CDR2 YYREEE (reference sequence). The CDR3 loop is CASSPGQGFSGNTIYF. In DNA form, the CDR3 reads TGTGCCAGCAGCCCAGGACAGGGCTTCTCTGGAAACACCATATATTTT.

In this sample, this clone turned up once. The rearrangement uses TRBV18 and TRBJ1-5; TRBD1 is a possible D gene (6 bases). V lost 2 bases to trimming and J lost 0 bases, with 14 bases between them. In germline, CDR1 is KGHSH, CDR2 LQKENI. The CDR3 is 17 residues long. The CDR3 protein is CASSPIPGVYSNQPQHF. The CDR3 DNA reads TGTGCCAGCTCACCAATCCCAGGGGTTTATAGCAATCAGCCCCAGCATTTT. Together with reference TRBV18 and TRBJ1-5, the CDR3 gives the full variable domain: NAGVMQNPRHLVRRRGQEARLRCSPMKGHSHVYWYRQLPEEGLKFMVYLQKENIIDESGMPKERFSAEFPKEGPSILRIQQVVRGDSAAYFCASSPIPGVYSNQPQHFGDGTRLSIL.

The chain carries TRBV5-6 and TRBJ1-1, with 7 nucleotides matching TRBD1. The CDR3 has 14 residues. After removal of 2 bases from V and 5 bases from J, the junction contained 6 bases not matched to a gene. Germline lookup yields CDR1 SGHDT and CDR2 YYEEEE. CDR3: CASSFVTGRTEAFF. CDR3 in DNA: TGTGCCAGCAGCTTCGTGACAGGGCGGACTGAAGCTTTCTTT.

J is TRBJ2-7 and V is TRBV6-1; 13 nucleotides align to TRBD2. Germline-derived CDR1 and CDR2 are MNHNS and SASEGT. The ends lost 4 bases at V and 10 bases at J; junction bases unmatched: 4. This CDR3 contains 13 residues. The CDR3 sequence is CASSGTSGRSQYF. The CDR3 coding sequence is TGTGCCAGCAGTGGGACTAGCGGGAGATCCCAGTACTTC.

The genes are TRBV7-6 and TRBJ2-5, with 12 bases identical to TRBD2. Trimming at V came to 0 bases and at J to 1 base, leaving 9 bases not matched to a gene. CDR1 and CDR2 from the germline V gene are SGHVS and FNYEAQ. The CDR3 is 19 amino acids. In DNA, the CDR3 is TGTGCCAGCAGCTTAGCAGAGCTAGCGGGGGGGGCCCTCCAAGAGACCCAGTACTTC. This translates into CASSLAELAGGALQETQYF.